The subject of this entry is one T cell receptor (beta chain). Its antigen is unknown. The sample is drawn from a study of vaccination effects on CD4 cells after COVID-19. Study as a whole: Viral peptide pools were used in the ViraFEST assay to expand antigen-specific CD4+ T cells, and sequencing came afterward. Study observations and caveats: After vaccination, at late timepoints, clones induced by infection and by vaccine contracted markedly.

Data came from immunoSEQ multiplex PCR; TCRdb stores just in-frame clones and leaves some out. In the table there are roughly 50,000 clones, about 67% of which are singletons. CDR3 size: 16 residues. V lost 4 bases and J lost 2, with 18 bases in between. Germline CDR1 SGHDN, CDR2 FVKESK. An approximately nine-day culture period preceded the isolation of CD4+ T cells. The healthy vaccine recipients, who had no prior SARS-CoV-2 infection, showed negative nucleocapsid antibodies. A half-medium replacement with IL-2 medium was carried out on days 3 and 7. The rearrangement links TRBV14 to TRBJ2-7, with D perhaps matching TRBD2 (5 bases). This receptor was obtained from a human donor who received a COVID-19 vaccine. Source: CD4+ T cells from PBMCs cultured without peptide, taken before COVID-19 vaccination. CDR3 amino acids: CASSLVLGLSPYEQYF. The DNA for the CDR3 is TGTGCCAGCAGCCTAGTCCTAGGACTCTCTCCCTACGAGCAGTACTTC.